The rows below give T cell receptor beta chains drawn from one sample of a study of patients and donors after allogeneic stem cell transplantation. TCRdb processed the RT-PCR reads anew with MiXCR; each CDR3 protein has one entry. The table includes approximately 99,000 distinct CDR3 sequences, over 30% detected once. The sequencing sample was made of blood, either unsorted or a sorted T cell fraction (not recorded which). Receptors were obtained from a human donor who was either an allogeneic HSCT recipient or a stem cell or donor lymphocyte infusion donor (not recorded which). It is not recorded whose cells these are; they may come from a transplant donor. Each CDR3 is given with its conserved first and last residue. A D gene is named only where the DNA matches it firmly. Expanded clones are given a class, and other clones once, few, many or no size at all.

d_call	j_call	v_call	cdr3_length	clone_size	cdr3_nt	cdr3_aa
.	TRBJ1-1	TRBV25-1	14	.	TGTGCCAGCAGTACTCGGGCGACAAGGACTGAAGCTTTCTTT	CASSTRATRTEAFF
.	TRBJ1-1	TRBV18	14	.	TGTGCCAGCTCAACGGGACAAAATGGGCCTGAAGCTTTCTTT	CASSTGQNGPEAFF
TRBD2	TRBJ2-1	TRBV6-5	16	few	TGTGCCAGCAGCTTAGCGGGAGGGAGCTCCTACAATGAGCAGTTCTTC	CASSLAGGSSYNEQFF
.	TRBJ1-2	TRBV5-1	12	.	TGCGCCAGCAGCTCCAGGGGTGACGGCTACACCTTC	CASSSRGDGYTF
TRBD2	TRBJ2-3	TRBV12-3/TRBV12-4	16	few	TGTGCCAGCAGTTCCCCCGGGACTAGCGGCACAGATACGCAGTATTTT	CASSSPGTSGTDTQYF
.	TRBJ1-5	TRBV12-3/TRBV12-4	14	.	TGTGCCAGCAGTTGGGCGTATAGCAATCAGCCCCAGCATTTT	CASSWAYSNQPQHF
.	TRBJ1-5	TRBV7-2	16	.	TGTGCCAGCAGCTTAGACTTCCCCAATAACTATCAGCCCCAGCATTTT	CASSLDFPNNYQPQHF
.	TRBJ1-2	TRBV30	11	.	TGTGCCTGGACGAGGGGGGCAGGGCGGACCTTC	CAWTRGAGRTF
TRBD2	TRBJ2-7	TRBV20-1	13	few	TGCAGTGCTTCACTAGCGGGAGGCTACGAGCAGTACTTC	CSASLAGGYEQYF
TRBD2	TRBJ2-1	TRBV6-1	15	.	TGTGCCAGCAGTGCTACTAGCGGGATTGGATATGAGCAGTTCTTC	CASSATSGIGYEQFF
.	TRBJ2-3	TRBV7-9	14	.	TGTGCCAGCAGCCCACGGGTCTCCACAGATACGCAGTATTTT	CASSPRVSTDTQYF
.	TRBJ1-6	TRBV7-6	15	.	TGTGCCAGCAGCTTAGTGGCAGGAAATAATTCACCCCTCCACTTT	CASSLVAGNNSPLHF
.	TRBJ1-1	TRBV5-1	12	.	TGCGCCAGCAGCGACGTTGGAGGCGTAGCTTTCTTT	CASSDVGGVAFF
.	TRBJ2-3	TRBV20-1	13	once	TGCAGTGCTCTAGCGATGAGCACAGATACGCAGTATTTT	CSALAMSTDTQYF
TRBD1	TRBJ1-4	TRBV6-5	14	.	TGTGCCAGCAGTTACGGGACAGGGGGTGAAAAACTGTTTTTT	CASSYGTGGEKLFF
.	TRBJ1-5	TRBV10-3	14	.	TGTGCCATCAGTGCCAGGGCAGGGAACGAGCCCCAGCATTTT	CAISARAGNEPQHF
.	TRBJ1-2	TRBV21-1	11	.	TGTGCCAGCAGCAAGCAGGGACGGACTTCATTC	CASSKQGRTSF
.	TRBJ1-2	TRBV4-1	14	.	TGCGCCAGCAGCCAAGGTCCCGTAGGCTATGGCTACACCTTC	CASSQGPVGYGYTF
.	TRBJ2-1	TRBV4-2	15	few	TGTGCCAGCAGCCAAGAAATTAGACAGTACAATGAGCAGTTCTTC	CASSQEIRQYNEQFF
TRBD1	TRBJ2-3	TRBV20-1	19	.	TGCAGTGCTAGGGCCCGGGACAGGGGAAGGGGATCTAGCACAGATACGCAGTATTTT	CSARARDRGRGSSTDTQYF
.	TRBJ1-1	TRBV12-3/TRBV12-4	15	.	TGTGCCAGCAGTCCACGCGGACAGTTGAACACTGAAGCTTTCTTT	CASSPRGQLNTEAFF
TRBD1	TRBJ1-5	TRBV29-1	16	few	TGCAGCGTTGAAGCCGGGGGACAGCTTAGCAATCAGCCCCAGCATTTT	CSVEAGGQLSNQPQHF
.	TRBJ1-5	TRBV12-3/TRBV12-4	16	many	TGTGCCAGCAGTCGAGGACAGCCGGGGGGCAATCAGCCCCAGCATTTT	CASSRGQPGGNQPQHF
.	TRBJ2-3	TRBV7-2	14	.	TGTGCCAGCAGCGATCGGGGTCGCACAGATACGCAGTATTTT	CASSDRGRTDTQYF